This T cell receptor beta chain was sequenced for a study of vaccination effects on CD4 cells after COVID-19 (dated by TCRdb to about 2022). Turning to the overall study: In the ViraFEST assay, PBMC were stimulated with viral peptide pools, and TCR sequencing was then used to find antigen-specific CD4+ T cell clonotypes based on their expansion. Altogether, around ten COVID-19 convalescent patients and several SARS-CoV-2-naive healthy vaccine recipients made up the full study. The Oncomine TCR Beta short-read assay on an Illumina iSeq 100 was used to sequence cultures from other donors in the study. Each participant got two doses of an mRNA SARS-CoV-2 vaccine, either BNT162b2 or mRNA-1273. In both COVID-19 convalescent patients and infection-naive vaccine recipients, the study compared SARS-CoV-2 spike-specific CD4+ TCR repertoires from before mRNA vaccination with those from after it. Each well held fewer than 2.5 million PBMC cultured in IMDM containing roughly 5% human AB serum, around 10 IU/ml IL-2 and gentamicin, along with roughly 10 ug/ml peptides.

In the germline V gene, CDR1 corresponds to SGHDT and CDR2 to YYEEEE. Cut back by 0 bases and 3 bases, the V and J ends lie 13 bases apart. CDR3 length: 16 amino acids, cysteine to phenylalanine. CDR3 DNA only is kept here, 48 bases in frame from base 1. The library relied on the immunoSEQ multiplex PCR assay. DNA from the cultured and isolated CD4+ T cells underwent TCR beta CDR3 sequencing. Per the original workflow: Non-productive TCR sequences were removed, reads were trimmed to the CDR3 region, and CDR3s of at least 7 amino acids were retained. The MANAFEST web app was used to identify antigen-specific clonotypes by comparing expansion in peptide wells with expansion in reference cultures. To be called positive, a clone needed expansion at FDR<0.05 compared with the reference and with all other wells, an odds ratio greater than 5, and a frequency greater than 0.1% in two replicate wells. Clonotypes significantly expanded in SARS-CoV-2 spike wells and in at least one common cold coronavirus spike condition were defined as cross-reactive. CDR3 similarity was assessed by Levenshtein distance using the stringdist R package, and unrooted trees were constructed with ape in R 3.6.1. As stored in TCRdb, this immuneACCESS dataset retains in-frame rearrangements with V and J assigned. A fraction of the clones does not appear; measured against another copy, unresolved V genes explain less than half of the discrepancy, and the remainder lacks a known reason. That table is the source of V, J and clone size, and D and trimming were worked out from the DNA. Across this sample there are under 40,000 clones, with 82% seen only once. The ten largest make up roughly 3% of the sample.

After around 11 days of culture, CD4+ T cells were isolated with the EasySep CD4+ T cell isolation kit. None of the healthy vaccine recipients had a prior SARS-CoV-2 infection, which was confirmed by nucleocapsid antibody tests that came back negative both before and after vaccination. On days 3 and 7, half of the culture medium was replaced with fresh IL-2-containing medium. Unless noted otherwise, every peptide stimulation condition was cultured in triplicate wells. Using Ficoll-Paque Plus gradient centrifugation, PBMC were separated from whole blood and then either used fresh or cryopreserved at -140C. Genomic DNA was extracted from cultured CD4+ T cells with the QIAamp micro DNA kit. For this clone: Its antigen remains unidentified. Per-nucleotide qualities are absent, and no much larger clonotype sits a single base away.

Summary of the overall study and its limitations: The study was limited by a small number of convalescent patients and lacked early post-infection timepoints. Among healthy vaccine recipients, nearly all vaccine-induced clones were SARS-CoV-2 mono-reactive, and only 1 of 255 was cross-reactive with common cold coronaviruses. Both infection-induced and vaccine-induced clones contracted markedly at late post-vaccination timepoints, which is consistent with waning T cell responses.

The rearranged chain carries TRBV5-6 and TRBJ1-5; confidence is insufficient to name the D gene. This sample comprised CD4+ T cells from PBMCs cultured without peptide, obtained before COVID-19 vaccination. This TCR came from a human donor who received a COVID-19 vaccine. At the DNA level, the sequence is TGTGCCAGCAGCTTGGCCGCGGCGAGTGACAATCAGCCCCAGCATTTT. The encoded protein is CASSLAAASDNQPQHF. The entire variable domain, with the stretches around the CDR3 drawn from the reference TRBV5-6 and TRBJ1-5 proteins, is DAGVTQSPTHLIKTRGQQVTLRCSPKSGHDTVSWYQQALGQGPQFIFQYYEEEERQRGNFPDRFSGHQFPNYSSELNVNALLLGDSALYLCASSLAAASDNQPQHFGDGTRLSIL.